This is a list of T cell receptor beta chains from one sample in a study of regulatory T cells in long-lasting Graves disease. TCRdb fed the multiplex PCR reads into MiXCR, producing one record per CDR3 protein. The profile shows a few hundred thousand distinct CDR3 sequences, about 20% of them singletons. Specimen: peripheral blood mononuclear cells (PBMCs), collected when the disease was refractory, from a patient treated with antithyroid drugs. Receptors were obtained from a female donor with Graves disease. Each CDR3 is given with its conserved first and last residue. The order of the fields is J gene, D gene, V gene, CDR3 length, clone size, CDR3 protein, CDR3 DNA. The D gene is left open where the match is weak. Size values are once, few and many counts, or a class for expanded clones, and some rows have none.

>TRBJ1-1|.|TRBV7-2|14|few
CASSLAVLNTEAFF
TGTGCCAGCAGCTTAGCGGTCCTGAACACTGAAGCTTTCTTT
>TRBJ2-1|TRBD2|TRBV20-1|16|.
CSARPTMASGYNEQFF
TGCAGTGCTAGACCCACAATGGCTAGCGGTTACAATGAGCAGTTCTTC
>TRBJ1-2|TRBD1|TRBV28|13|many
CASSVDRGYGYTF
TGTGCCAGCAGTGTCGACAGGGGTTATGGCTACACCTTC
>TRBJ2-7|.|TRBV20-1|12|many
CSARVKGYEQYF
TGCAGTGCTAGAGTAAAGGGCTACGAGCAGTACTTC
>TRBJ2-7|TRBD2|TRBV11-2|14|few
CASSLGTSWYEQYF
TGTGCCAGCAGCCTTGGGACTAGCTGGTACGAGCAGTACTTC
>TRBJ1-2|.|TRBV27|16|many
CASSSSSGGNNYGYTF
TGTGCCAGCAGTTCGTCAAGCGGGGGCAATAACTATGGCTACACCTTC
>TRBJ1-1|.|TRBV20-1|14|few
CSARGLRGSTEAFF
TGCAGTGCTAGAGGCTTACGCGGGAGCACTGAAGCTTTCTTT
>TRBJ1-1|.|TRBV16|14|.
CASSQWSVNTGAFF
TGTGCCAGCAGCCAATGGAGCGTGAACACTGGAGCTTTCTTT
>TRBJ1-1|.|TRBV2|12|many
CARSPGRTEAFF
TGTGCCAGATCTCCAGGGCGCACTGAAGCTTTCTTT
>TRBJ1-1|.|TRBV2|13|many
CASRQGRSTEAFF
TGTGCCAGCAGACAGGGACGATCCACTGAAGCTTTCTTT
>TRBJ2-5|TRBD1|TRBV2|15|many
CASSDGTGYQETQYF
TGTGCCAGCAGTGACGGGACAGGGTACCAAGAGACCCAGTACTTC